The entry below gives a single T cell receptor (beta chain) sequence along with its context. Its matching antigen is unknown. The CDR3 totals 13 residues. Trimming took 5 bases from V and 8 from J, leaving 15 bases between them. Germline V lookup: CDR1 SEHNR, CDR2 FQNEAQ (reference sequence). The repertoire was sequenced with immunoSEQ multiplex PCR; TCRdb's copy has only in-frame clones and lacks some. The profile shows approximately 50,000 clones, 80% to 90% of them singletons. This specimen belongs to a study of T cell responses to AZD1222 COVID-19 vaccine. General study findings and limits: Clonal diversity was possibly underestimated, and white British individuals and females predominated among donors.

The chain carries TRBV7-9 and TRBJ1-2; a weak D match, TRBD1 (5 bases). Sequences were derived from peripheral blood, sampled on day 0 of AZD1222 vaccination. The receptor comes from an adult in good health. Written as DNA, the CDR3 is TGTGCCAGCAGCATTACGGGACTCTTGGGCTACACCTTC. Residues: CASSITGLLGYTF. Using reference TRBV7-9 and TRBJ1-2 for the parts outside the CDR3, the full variable domain is DTGVSQNPRHKITKRGQNVTFRCDPISEHNRLYWYRQTLGQGPEFLTYFQNEAQLEKSRLLSDRFSAERPKGSFSTLEIQRTEQGDSAMYLCASSITGLLGYTFGSGTRLTVV.